This TCR beta chain appears in the sequencing data of a study of cytomegalovirus exposure and HLA in healthy donors. This CDR3 is 14 amino acids long. Germline V lookup: CDR1 SGDLS, CDR2 YYNGEE. Trimming removed 0 bases from V and 4 bases from J, with 10 bases in between. Study outcomes and limitations: Analysis performed later found roughly 17,000 TCR beta sequences associated with HLA alleles at 0.05 false discovery rate. The classifier reportedly diagnosed cytomegalovirus status with high specificity and sensitivity.

PCR was performed using 60 Vbeta and 13 Jbeta primers. Some clones are missing from TCRdb's copy, which holds only in-frame ones; the method was immunoSEQ multiplex PCR. Of around 140,000 clones in the sample, roughly 72% were seen once. In regard to this clone: Antigen unknown.

This TCR was sampled from a male donor in good health and CMV-seronegative. Sequenced material: PBMCs. The rearrangement joins TRBV9 to TRBJ1-2; no clear D. The CDR3 protein is CASSVEVLGYGYTF. Here the CDR3 DNA reads TGTGCCAGCAGCGTAGAGGTCCTAGGCTATGGCTACACCTTC.